A single T cell receptor beta chain is shown here with its context. Its antigen remains unidentified. V was clipped by 6 bases and J by 1 base; unmatched bases: 20. CDR1 is MDHEN and CDR2 is SYDVKM in the germline V gene. CDR3 length: 20 residues. The source of the sample is a study of T cell responses to AZD1222 COVID-19 vaccine. General study findings and limits: Elevations in Spike-specific TCR breadth and depth followed administration of two AZD1222 doses.

Here immunoSEQ multiplex PCR was the method, and the copy in TCRdb shows in-frame clones only, minus some. The sample yields around 110,000 clones, roughly 92% seen once. The receptor was isolated from an adult who received the AZD1222 COVID-19 vaccine. Source: peripheral blood, taken 28 days after the second AZD1222 dose. The V and J genes are TRBV28 and TRBJ2-4, with TRBD1 matching 8 bases. The CDR3 nucleotides read TGTGCCAGCAGCCGGCCCCGGACAGGGACGGGGGTGGGGGCCAAAAACATTCAGTACTTC. It codes for CASSRPRTGTGVGAKNIQYF. The full variable domain, completed using reference TRBV28 and TRBJ2-4, is DVKVTQSSRYLVKRTGEKVFLECVQDMDHENMFWYRQDPGLGLRLIYFSYDVKMKEKGDIPEGYSVSREKKERFSLILESASTNQTSMYLCASSRPRTGTGVGAKNIQYFGAGTRLSVL.